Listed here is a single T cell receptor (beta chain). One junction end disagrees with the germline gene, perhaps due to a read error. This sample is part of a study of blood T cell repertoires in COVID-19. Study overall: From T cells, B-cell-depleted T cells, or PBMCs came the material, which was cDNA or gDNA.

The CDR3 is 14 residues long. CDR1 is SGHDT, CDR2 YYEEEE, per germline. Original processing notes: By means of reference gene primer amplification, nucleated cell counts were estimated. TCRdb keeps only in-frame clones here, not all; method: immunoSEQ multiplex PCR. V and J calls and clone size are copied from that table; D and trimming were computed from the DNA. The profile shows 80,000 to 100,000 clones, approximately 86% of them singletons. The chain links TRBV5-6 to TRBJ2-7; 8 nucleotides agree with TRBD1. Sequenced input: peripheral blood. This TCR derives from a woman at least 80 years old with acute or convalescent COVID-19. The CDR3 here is CVSSFRDRRGEQYF. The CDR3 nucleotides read TGTGTCAGCAGTTTCCGGGACAGGAGGGGCGAGCAGTACTTC.